The present entry profiles one TCR beta chain with its context. The antigen remains undetermined. Nominally healthy donors provided the samples, though records likely missed some immune exposures. PCR employed 60 Vbeta and 13 Jbeta primers. Assay: immunoSEQ multiplex PCR; the TCRdb copy retains only in-frame clones and omits some. This table has about 170,000 clones, around 80% appearing once. This specimen comes from a study of cytomegalovirus exposure and HLA in healthy donors. Overall study results and limits: Earlier results showed most TCR beta V segments being productive about 90% or about 30% of the time.

With 3 bases clipped from V and 3 bases from J, the junction kept 4 bases outside the gene matches. The CDR3 is made up of 14 amino acids. Germline-derived CDR1 and CDR2 are LNHDA and SQIVND (reference sequence). The chain employs TRBV19 and TRBJ2-7, with 8 nucleotides matching TRBD1. Material for sequencing was PBMCs. This clonotype was obtained from a woman under 30 in good health and CMV-seronegative. CDR3 residues: CASSIGQGHYEQYF. CDR3 nucleotide sequence: TGTGCCAGTAGTATCGGACAGGGCCACTACGAGCAGTACTTC.